The 32 T cell receptor beta chains in this list originate from one sample, sequenced in a study of blood T cell repertoires in COVID-19 (dated by TCRdb to the early 2020s). Libraries were built with the immunoSEQ multiplex PCR assay. The table was pulled from immuneACCESS by TCRdb, which kept in-frame rearrangements only. Such tables lose some clones; where checked, under half of the loss comes from unresolved V genes, and the rest has no known cause. The sample records about 270,000 clones, about 89% of which are singletons. About 8.8% of the sample is taken by the ten largest. Sequenced input: peripheral blood. Source of these receptors: a man aged 40-49 years with active or convalescent COVID-19.

The chain carries TRBV30 and TRBJ2-1; TRBD2 agrees at 9 bases. J was trimmed by 5 bases and V by 4 bases; bases with no gene match: 12. Germline V gene lookup returns CDR1 GTSNPN and CDR2 SVGIG (reference sequence). CDR3 length: 16 amino acids. CDR3 in amino acids: CAWTLGGAGGNNEQFF. CDR3 nucleotides: TGTGCCTGGACCCTCGGGGGAGCGGGAGGCAACAATGAGCAGTTCTTC.

The rearrangement joins TRBV5-1 to TRBJ1-4, with 7 bases that match TRBD1. CDR3 size: 16 residues. Germline V gene sequence: CDR1 SGHRS, CDR2 YFSETQ. V lost 0 bases, J lost 8 bases, and 10 bases stayed unmatched. The CDR3, as DNA: TGCGCCAGCAGCTTGGGTTACAGGGGTATGGAGGAAAAACTGTTTTTT. Translating it yields CASSLGYRGMEEKLFF.

This chain joins TRBV19 and TRBJ2-1; D ambiguous. This CDR3 is 12 amino acids long. V lost 1 base and J 10 bases, leaving 8 bases between the germline ends. Germline CDR1 and CDR2: LNHDA and SQIVND (reference sequence). For the CDR3, the DNA is TGTGCCAGTAGTATAGTTGGCAACGAGCAGTTCTTC. Its translation: CASSIVGNEQFF.

The rearrangement links TRBV5-4 to TRBJ2-7, with 7 bases identical to TRBD1. The CDR3 contains 14 residues. Unmatched junction bases numbered 5, after V lost 0 bases and J lost 5 bases. CDR1 and CDR2 (germline): SGHNT, YYREEE (reference sequence). The CDR3 DNA is TGTGCCAGCAGCTTGGGACAGGGTGAGGACGAGCAGTACTTC. Its protein is CASSLGQGEDEQYF.

CDR3 sequence (DNA): TGTGCCAGCAGCCCTGGACTAGCGGGGGGCCAACCCTACGAGCAGTACTTC. Encoded protein: CASSPGLAGGQPYEQYF. The rearrangement links TRBV5-6 to TRBJ2-7; TRBD2 matches at 14 bases. With 4 bases clipped from V and 2 bases from J, the junction kept 8 bases outside the gene matches. Germline assignment: CDR1 SGHDT and CDR2 YYEEEE. The CDR3 is 17 amino acids.

This chain uses TRBV19 with TRBJ2-1; the D is unclear. CDR3 length: 12 residues. CDR1 is LNHDA and CDR2 is SQIVND in the germline V gene (reference sequence). Trimming shortened V by 1 base and J by 6 bases, and 4 bases separated the two germline ends. CDR3 nucleotides: TGTGCCAGTAGTATAGGGGCCAATGAGCAGTTCTTC. Protein sequence: CASSIGANEQFF.

This clone showed up just once. The chain has TRBV6-5 and TRBJ1-2, with TRBD1 matching 7 bases. The CDR3 is 13 residues long. V lost 6 bases, J lost 4 bases, and 5 bases stayed unmatched. Per the germline V gene, CDR1 is MNHEY and CDR2 is SVGAGI. The CDR3 coding sequence is TGTGCCAGCAGGTTAGACAGGGCCTATGGCTACACCTTC. Translated, it gives CASRLDRAYGYTF.

The chain employs TRBV5-1 and TRBJ2-7, with TRBD1 matching 8 bases. The ends lost 4 bases at V and 3 bases at J; junction bases unmatched: 9. The germline V gene encodes CDR1 SGHRS and CDR2 YFSETQ. This CDR3 is 15 amino acids long. The CDR3 DNA is TGCGCCAGCAGCCCAGGGGGACAGGCGATCTACGAGCAGTACTTC. It translates to CASSPGGQAIYEQYF.

The chain has TRBV5-1 and TRBJ2-7; 8 bases are a match to TRBD1. Germline trimming cut 4 bases from V and 3 bases from J; bases unmatched to any gene: 6. The CDR3 has 14 amino acids. The germline gives CDR1 SGHRS, CDR2 YFSETQ. In nucleotides, the CDR3 is TGCGCCAGCAGCCCTGGACAGGGCTTCTACGAGCAGTACTTC. Protein sequence: CASSPGQGFYEQYF.

This chain connects TRBV29-1 to TRBJ2-1, with 13 bases matching TRBD2. The germline CDR1 and CDR2 sequences are SQVTM and ANQGSEA. CDR3 length equals 14 residues. V lost 5 bases, J lost 5 bases, and 3 bases stayed unmatched. The CDR3 sequence: CSVLGTSGDNEQFF. In DNA, the CDR3 is TGCAGCGTTCTCGGGACTAGCGGGGACAATGAGCAGTTCTTC.

V and J are TRBV19 and TRBJ2-7; TRBD2 might be the D (6 bases). CDR1 and CDR2 (germline): LNHDA, SQIVND (reference sequence). The V end lost 6 bases, the J end lost 7 bases, and 10 bases lay between the germline ends. The CDR3 is 11 residues long. CDR3 nucleotides: TGTGCCAGTAGGCTAGGGAGGGAGCAGTACTTC. Translating it yields CASRLGREQYF.

This chain uses TRBV10-2 with TRBJ2-1; 8 positions match TRBD2. CDR1 is WSHSY, CDR2 SAAADI, per germline. V gave up 0 bases and J gave up 0 bases; unmatched junction bases: 7. The length of the CDR3 is 18 residues. The CDR3 sequence: CASSESSGGVLSYNEQFF. The CDR3 DNA reads as TGCGCCAGCAGTGAGTCCTCCGGGGGGGTCCTCTCCTACAATGAGCAGTTCTTC.

This clone was recorded a few times. One end of the junction is discordant with germline, which a read error may explain. The chain combines TRBV28 with TRBJ1-2; 9 bases agree with TRBD1. The germline gives CDR1 MDHEN, CDR2 SYDVKM. CDR3 size: 11 residues. CDR3 coding DNA: TGTGCCAGCAGTTCCCGCCCCGGGACAGGGTGG. Translated, it gives CASSSRPGTGW.

The rearrangement links TRBV30 to TRBJ1-6, with 9 bases identical to TRBD1. Trimming took 2 bases from V and 10 from J; bases not matched to a gene: 6. Germline lookup yields CDR1 GTSNPN and CDR2 SVGIG (reference sequence). CDR3 size: 14 residues. The CDR3 reads CAWSPGQGGSPLHF. CDR3 nucleotide sequence: TGTGCCTGGAGTCCGGGACAGGGTGGGTCACCCCTCCACTTT.

The rearrangement joins TRBV9 to TRBJ2-5, with D perhaps matching TRBD1 (5 bases). Germline V gene lookup returns CDR1 SGDLS and CDR2 YYNGEE. V was trimmed by 3 bases and J by 2 bases, leaving 11 bases between them. CDR3 length: 14 residues. CDR3 DNA: TGTGCCAGCAGCGAGGGGTGGCTACAAGAGACCCAGTACTTC. This translates into CASSEGWLQETQYF.

This clone was observed once. The rearrangement links TRBV30 to TRBJ2-7, with D perhaps matching TRBD1 (7 bases). Trimming left V 8 bases short and J 3 bases short, with 11 bases between. There are 11 residues in the CDR3. The germline CDR1 and CDR2 sequences are GTSNPN and SVGIG (reference sequence). In DNA, the CDR3 is TGTGCCGGGGGGACAGACTACGAGCAGTACTTC. This codes for CAGGTDYEQYF.

The rearrangement links TRBV27 to TRBJ2-6; D gene ambiguous. CDR3 size: 19 residues. Per germline, CDR1 MNHEY and CDR2 SMNVEV (reference sequence). V was trimmed by 5 bases and J by 0 bases, leaving 20 bases between them. The CDR3, as DNA: TGTGCCAGCAGTCCCCCCCTCCGCAGTCCTCGCTCTGGGGCCAACGTCCTGACTTTC. Its translation is CASSPPLRSPRSGANVLTF. Using reference TRBV27 and TRBJ2-6 for the parts outside the CDR3, the full variable domain is EAQVTQNPRYLITVTGKKLTVTCSQNMNHEYMSWYRQDPGLGLRQIYYSMNVEVTDKGDVPEGYKVSRKEKRNFPLILESPSPNQTSLYFCASSPPLRSPRSGANVLTFGAGSRLTVL.

The chain combines TRBV7-6 with TRBJ2-4; D is perhaps TRBD1 (6 bases). The germline gives CDR1 SGHVS, CDR2 FNYEAQ. The V end was cut by 5 bases, the J end by 7 bases, with 18 bases between. The CDR3 totals 15 residues. This chain's CDR3 is CASSPGDRPGNIQYF. CDR3 coding DNA: TGTGCCAGCAGCCCAGGGGACCGCCCAGGGAACATTCAGTACTTC. The whole variable domain, remainder taken from reference TRBV7-6 and TRBJ2-4, is GAGVSQSPRYKVTKRGQDVALRCDPISGHVSLYWYRQALGQGPEFLTYFNYEAQQDKSGLPNDRFSAERPEGSISTLTIQRTEQRDSAMYRCASSPGDRPGNIQYFGAGTRLSVL.

The chain combines TRBV2 with TRBJ2-7, with D perhaps TRBD2 (5 bases). Looked up from germline, CDR1 is SNHLY and CDR2 is FYNNEI. The CDR3 covers 13 residues. V dropped 6 bases and J dropped 4 bases, with 13 bases sitting between them. CDR3 nucleotides: TGTGCCAGCAGCTTAGGACTGAGATACGAGCAGTACTTC. It yields the protein CASSLGLRYEQYF.

A remark on this clone: Sequence at one end of the junction differs from germline and may be a read error. This chain joins TRBV24-1 and TRBJ1-2, with TRBD1 matching 7 bases. The CDR3 runs 12 residues. Germline CDR1 KGHDR, CDR2 SFDVKD. CDR3 in DNA: TGTGCCACCAGTGGACAGGACAGGCCTTTCTCCTTC. Its translation: CATSGQDRPFSF.

This sequence joins TRBV27 and TRBJ2-5; TRBD1 matches at 10 bases. In germline, CDR1 is MNHEY, CDR2 SMNVEV (reference sequence). Trimming removed 5 bases from V and 5 bases from J; junction bases left unmatched: 8. This CDR3 comprises 15 residues. The CDR3 loop reads CASSPRQGAGETQYF. Written as DNA, the CDR3 is TGTGCCAGCAGTCCGCGACAGGGGGCGGGTGAGACCCAGTACTTC.

The chain carries TRBV10-3 and TRBJ1-1, with 11 bases matching TRBD1. The V and J ends lost 6 bases and 4 bases, in that order; junction bases with no gene match: 1. There are 13 residues in the CDR3. Germline CDR1 is ENHRY and CDR2 is SYGVKD. The chain's CDR3 is CAIRGTGGTEAFF. CDR3 in DNA: TGTGCCATCAGGGGGACAGGGGGCACTGAAGCTTTCTTT.

The chain employs TRBV6-5 and TRBJ2-1; the D gene is possibly TRBD1 (6 bases). Germline CDR1 and CDR2: MNHEY and SVGAGI. The ends were cut back, 6 bases at V and 7 bases at J, with 16 bases in the middle. The CDR3 has 14 residues. CDR3 region: CASSGNRARNEQFF. CDR3 bases: TGTGCCAGCAGCGGGAACAGGGCGAGGAATGAGCAGTTCTTC.

J is TRBJ1-4 and V is TRBV29-1; 7 nucleotides line up with TRBD1. The CDR3 has 13 amino acids. Per germline, CDR1 SQVTM and CDR2 ANQGSEA. V trimming: 6 bases; J trimming: 8 bases; junction bases outside the gene matches: 9. The CDR3 reads CSVDRVEGEKLFF. CDR3 sequence (DNA): TGCAGCGTAGACAGGGTAGAGGGGGAAAAACTGTTTTTT.

The chain joins TRBV15 to TRBJ1-2; 7 bases map to TRBD1. This CDR3 has 15 residues. CDR1 and CDR2 (germline): LNHNV, YYDKDF (reference sequence). Trimming cost V 8 bases and J 2 bases; bases outside gene matches: 11. CDR3 residues: CATQGQASPNYGYTF. CDR3 in DNA: TGTGCCACCCAAGGACAGGCTTCGCCGAACTATGGCTACACCTTC.

The chain is built from TRBV27 and TRBJ1-1; D not certain. Germline V gene lookup returns CDR1 MNHEY and CDR2 SMNVEV (reference sequence). This CDR3 is built from 15 residues. V was pared by 5 bases and J by 0 bases, with 13 bases between. CDR3 bases: TGTGCCAGCAGTCCGATCCCGGGAATGAACACTGAAGCTTTCTTT. This codes for CASSPIPGMNTEAFF.

The chain recombines TRBV10-2 with TRBJ2-1; TRBD2 matches at 9 bases. This CDR3 region has 15 residues. V lost 5 bases to trimming and J lost 10 bases; unmatched junction nucleotides: 12. CDR1 WSHSY and CDR2 SAAADI come from the germline V gene. CDR3 protein: CASSIGGGALGEQFF. For the CDR3, the DNA is TGCGCCAGCAGTATTGGCGGGGGGGCCTTAGGAGAGCAGTTCTTC.

The gene calls are TRBV3-1 (or the pseudogene TRBV3-2) and TRBJ2-5; TRBD2 matches 7 bases. The end of the DNA aligns better with TRBJ2-7, so the J call may be wrong. This CDR3 region has 14 residues. Germline V gene lookup returns CDR1 LGHDT and CDR2 YNNKEL (reference sequence). CDR3 in amino acids: CASTPGAGSYEQYF. The DNA of the CDR3 is TGTGCCAGCACGCCGGGAGCGGGGTCCTACGAGCAGTACTTC.

The chain joins TRBV30 to TRBJ2-7; possible D gene TRBD2, 5 bases. Germline assignment: CDR1 GTSNPN and CDR2 SVGIG (reference sequence). This CDR3 is 13 amino acids long. The germline V and J ends were trimmed by 4 bases and 0 bases, with 10 bases remaining between them. DNA of the CDR3: TGTGCCTGGAACCCCGGAGGCTCCTACGAGCAGTACTTC. Its translation is CAWNPGGSYEQYF.

The chain uses TRBV29-1 and TRBJ2-2; 12 nucleotides match TRBD2. J lost 7 bases, V lost 7 bases, and 4 bases had no gene match. The CDR3 extends over 13 amino acids. The germline gives CDR1 SQVTM, CDR2 ANQGSEA. The CDR3 is CSARTSGNGELFF. The CDR3 DNA sequence: TGCAGCGCACGGACTAGCGGGAACGGGGAGCTGTTTTTT.

This clone came up a few times. The chain carries TRBV6-5 and TRBJ1-1; D gene ambiguous. Between the trimmed V and J ends, which lost 4 bases and 1 base, there was a span of 16 bases. CDR1 is MNHEY, CDR2 SVGAGI, per germline. The CDR3 runs 16 residues. The CDR3 sequence is CASSSLTAGENTEAFF. DNA for the CDR3: TGTGCCAGCAGTTCTCTCACCGCTGGAGAGAACACTGAAGCTTTCTTT.

The chain carries TRBV12-3 or TRBV12-4 and TRBJ1-3; no definite D call. The ends were cut back, 7 bases at V and 0 bases at J, with 4 bases in the middle. The CDR3 spans 12 residues. Here the CDR3 DNA reads TGTGCCAGCACCGTCTCTGGAAACACCATATATTTT. This codes for CASTVSGNTIYF.